A selection of T cell receptor beta chains follows, all from one sample in a study of T cell responses to AZD1222 COVID-19 vaccine. Sequencing was performed with immunoSEQ multiplex PCR; in TCRdb, only in-frame clones are kept and a portion is missing. The table has 150,000 or so clones, approximately 94% seen once; the top ten hold approximately 4.6%. The source material was peripheral blood, sampled 28 days after the second AZD1222 dose. The source is an adult who received the AZD1222 COVID-19 vaccine. Each CDR3 is given with its conserved first and last residue. Fields, in order: CDR3 length, clone size, J gene, D gene, V gene, CDR3 DNA, CDR3 protein. A D gene is named only where the DNA matches it firmly. The listing skips clone size in some rows; elsewhere it reads once, few, many or a size class.

17,NA,TRBJ2-7,NA,TRBV5-5,TGTGCCAGCAGCTTGGCAGGCCGGGGGGCAGATTTCTACGAGCAGTACTTC,CASSLAGRGADFYEQYF
16,once,TRBJ1-3,TRBD1,TRBV4-1,TGCGCCAGCAGCCAAGTACCAGGGGGATCTGGAAACACCATATATTTT,CASSQVPGGSGNTIYF
17,NA,TRBJ2-3,TRBD2,TRBV4-3,TGCGCCAGCAGCCCTCGTCGGGCTAGCGGTAGCACAGATACGCAGTATTTT,CASSPRRASGSTDTQYF
14,NA,TRBJ2-7,NA,TRBV6-5,TGTGCCAGCAGCACACTACAGGGTTCCTACGAGCAGTACTTC,CASSTLQGSYEQYF
17,NA,TRBJ1-2,NA,TRBV6-1,TGTGCCAGCAGTGAAGCATACTCGGGGCCACGTAACTATGGCTACACCTTC,CASSEAYSGPRNYGYTF
15,NA,TRBJ2-3,NA,TRBV9,TGTGCCAGCAGCTCAGGGGGGCTAGCGGCAGATACGCAGTATTTT,CASSSGGLAADTQYF
16,NA,TRBJ2-2,NA,TRBV6-5,TGTGCCAGCAGTTACTACCGGTTCGCGAACACCGGGGAGCTGTTTTTT,CASSYYRFANTGELFF
13,NA,TRBJ2-7,NA,TRBV15,TGTGCCACCAGCGGGAGCGTCTCCTACGAGCAGTACTTC,CATSGSVSYEQYF
13,once,TRBJ2-3,NA,TRBV20-1,TGCAGTGCTAGTACAGGCGACACAGATACGCAGTATTTT,CSASTGDTDTQYF
13,NA,TRBJ2-6,NA,TRBV5-1,TGCGCCCGCAGCCTGGGGGGGGCCAACGTCCTGACTTTC,CARSLGGANVLTF
16,NA,TRBJ2-3,NA,TRBV19,TGTGCCAGTAGTATGGATCACCGGGCCCGATCAGATACGCAGTATTTT,CASSMDHRARSDTQYF
12,NA,TRBJ1-2,NA,TRBV12-3/TRBV12-4,TGTGCCAGCGCCCCCCTCGGCTATGGCTACACCTTC,CASAPLGYGYTF
14,NA,TRBJ1-6,NA,TRBV28,TGTGCCAGCAGTATAGACAAGGGAGATTCACCCCTCCACTTT,CASSIDKGDSPLHF
15,NA,TRBJ2-7,TRBD1,TRBV20-1,TGCAGTGCTAGTTTTATGGATAGGGGGCATGGCGAGCAGTACTTC,CSASFMDRGHGEQYF
16,once,TRBJ2-7,NA,TRBV3-1/TRBV3-2,TGTGCCAGCAGCCAAGACGGCCAATTGGTTTCGGGCGAGCAGTACTTC,CASSQDGQLVSGEQYF
15,NA,TRBJ1-1,TRBD1,TRBV7-9,TGTGCCAGCAGCTTTAGGGGAGGGGGCAACACTGAAGCTTTCTTT,CASSFRGGGNTEAFF
17,NA,TRBJ2-7,TRBD2,TRBV7-2,TGTGCCAGCAGCTTAGTCGGGGGGGGCGCTCCCTCCTACGAGCAGTACTTC,CASSLVGGGAPSYEQYF
13,once,TRBJ1-1,NA,TRBV12-3/TRBV12-4,TGTGCCAGCAGCCGGGATTCTAACACTGAAGCTTTCTTT,CASSRDSNTEAFF
16,NA,TRBJ1-1,TRBD1,TRBV4-1,TGCGCCAGCAGCCAAGACCCGGGGCAGGGGGGCACTGAAGCTTTCTTT,CASSQDPGQGGTEAFF
14,NA,TRBJ1-6,NA,TRBV4-3,TGCGCCAGCAGCCAAGCTGCAGGGGTTTCACCCCTCCACTTT,CASSQAAGVSPLHF
18,NA,TRBJ1-3,NA,TRBV4-3,TGCGCCAGCAGCCAAAAGGCGCCCGTAGGGCCCTCTGGAAACACCATATATTTT,CASSQKAPVGPSGNTIYF
14,NA,TRBJ2-7,NA,TRBV27,TGTGCCAGCAGCCCCTACGGGGGGCAAGACGAGCAGTACTTC,CASSPYGGQDEQYF
13,NA,TRBJ1-3,NA,TRBV11-3,TGTGCCAGCAGCACAGGAGCTGGAAACACCATATATTTT,CASSTGAGNTIYF
17,NA,TRBJ2-1,TRBD2,TRBV5-1,TGCGCCAGCAGCTTGAAAACCCCGGGACTACCCTACAATGAGCAGTTCTTC,CASSLKTPGLPYNEQFF
13,NA,TRBJ2-7,NA,TRBV18,TGTGCCAGCTCACCTCGCGGGTCATACGAGCAGTACTTC,CASSPRGSYEQYF
14,once,TRBJ1-2,NA,TRBV7-8,TGTGCCAGCAGCTTAATAGGGGCTGGCTATGGCTACACCTTC,CASSLIGAGYGYTF
16,NA,TRBJ1-4,NA,TRBV7-9,TGTGCCAGCAGCGCCCGAACCCCAGGGCTAAATGAAAAACTGTTTTTT,CASSARTPGLNEKLFF
13,NA,TRBJ1-2,NA,TRBV19,TGTGCCAGTAGGGACCAGTCTAACTATGGCTACACCTTC,CASRDQSNYGYTF
14,NA,TRBJ1-5,NA,TRBV27,TGTGCCAGCAGTTTAAGTAACACCTATCAGCCCCAGCATTTT,CASSLSNTYQPQHF
16,NA,TRBJ2-1,TRBD2,TRBV9,TGTGCCAGCAGCGTGCTACCGGGACTAGTAAGCAATGAGCAGTTCTTC,CASSVLPGLVSNEQFF
15,NA,TRBJ2-7,TRBD2,TRBV6-5,TGTGCCAGCAGTAGGGCTAGCGGGGGCACCTACGAGCAGTACTTC,CASSRASGGTYEQYF
14,NA,TRBJ2-3,NA,TRBV2,TGTGCCAGCAGGGTAGCGGCAGAATGGGATACGCAGTATTTT,CASRVAAEWDTQYF
13,NA,TRBJ1-2,NA,TRBV11-2,TGTGCCAGCAGCTTAGGAGGGAGGTATGGCTACACCTTC,CASSLGGRYGYTF
14,once,TRBJ1-1,TRBD1,TRBV28,TGTGCCAGCAGCTCCGCAGGGGGAGACACTGAAGCTTTCTTT,CASSSAGGDTEAFF
11,NA,TRBJ2-3,TRBD2,TRBV25-1,TGTGCCAGTGACGGGAGGGATACGCAGTATTTT,CASDGRDTQYF
15,NA,TRBJ2-3,TRBD1,TRBV10-3,TGTGCCATCAGTGGGCCGGGACAGGGAACAGATACGCAGTATTTT,CAISGPGQGTDTQYF
16,NA,TRBJ2-3,NA,TRBV18,TGTGCCAGCTCACCGTCGGGGGCATCATCCTCGGATACGCAGTATTTT,CASSPSGASSSDTQYF
18,NA,TRBJ2-1,TRBD2,TRBV4-2,TGTGCCAGCAGCTCCCCGACCGGGACTAGCGGGAGGGCAGATGAGCAGTTCTTC,CASSSPTGTSGRADEQFF
15,NA,TRBJ2-7,NA,TRBV19,TGTGCCAGTAGTATAGCTGGGTCAAGCTCCTACGAGCAGTACTTC,CASSIAGSSSYEQYF
17,NA,TRBJ1-1,NA,TRBV5-1,TGCGCCAGCAGCTTGGCCGGAGGAGCTAGGATGAACACTGAAGCTTTCTTT,CASSLAGGARMNTEAFF
16,NA,TRBJ1-3,NA,TRBV30,TGTGCCTGGAGTGTACGGGGTAGGGCCTCTGGAAACACCATATATTTT,CAWSVRGRASGNTIYF
13,NA,TRBJ2-1,NA,TRBV4-2,TGTGCCAGCAGCCCGGCGCCGGACAATGAGCAGTTCTTC,CASSPAPDNEQFF
15,NA,TRBJ2-7,TRBD2,TRBV4-1,TGCGCCAGCAGCCCTACTGGACTAGCGGGTGCCGAGCAGTACTTC,CASSPTGLAGAEQYF
14,NA,TRBJ2-2,TRBD1,TRBV2,TGTGCCAGCGGGGGACAGAGAAACACCGGGGAGCTGTTTTTT,CASGGQRNTGELFF
15,NA,TRBJ2-7,NA,TRBV7-2,TGTGCCAGCAGCTTAGATCAGGGAGGACCCTACGAGCAGTACTTC,CASSLDQGGPYEQYF
13,NA,TRBJ1-4,NA,TRBV5-8,TGTGCCAGCAGCGATGCGGGTATGGAAAAACTGTTTTTT,CASSDAGMEKLFF
17,NA,TRBJ1-1,NA,TRBV4-1,TGCGCCAGCAGCCAGAAAGGAGCAGGGAGGGTTAGGACTGAAGCTTTCTTT,CASSQKGAGRVRTEAFF
15,NA,TRBJ2-1,TRBD2,TRBV27,TGTGCCAGCAGTAGGACTAGCGGGAGCTACAATGAGCAGTTCTTC,CASSRTSGSYNEQFF
15,NA,TRBJ2-7,TRBD2,TRBV6-5,TGTGCCAGCAGTTACTCGCCGGGAGGGTTCGACGAGCAGTACTTC,CASSYSPGGFDEQYF
16,NA,TRBJ2-1,TRBD2,TRBV9,TGTGCCAGCAGCGATTCCGGGACTAGCGGGTACAATGAGCAGTTCTTC,CASSDSGTSGYNEQFF
15,NA,TRBJ1-6,NA,TRBV6-5,TGTGCCAGCTCAGGACCGGGGATAGGGAATTCACCCCTCCACTTT,CASSGPGIGNSPLHF
16,NA,TRBJ1-2,NA,TRBV7-9,TGTGCCAGCATCCGACCCGGAGGGCGGGAGAACTATGGCTACACCTTC,CASIRPGGRENYGYTF
18,once,TRBJ1-2,NA,TRBV4-1,TGCGCCAGCAGCCCGATTTCTAGGGCCGGGTCGGGTAGCTATGGCTACACCTTC,CASSPISRAGSGSYGYTF
15,once,TRBJ2-5,NA,TRBV5-1,TGCGCCAGCAGCTTGGCGGGAGAACTCCAAGAGACCCAGTACTTC,CASSLAGELQETQYF